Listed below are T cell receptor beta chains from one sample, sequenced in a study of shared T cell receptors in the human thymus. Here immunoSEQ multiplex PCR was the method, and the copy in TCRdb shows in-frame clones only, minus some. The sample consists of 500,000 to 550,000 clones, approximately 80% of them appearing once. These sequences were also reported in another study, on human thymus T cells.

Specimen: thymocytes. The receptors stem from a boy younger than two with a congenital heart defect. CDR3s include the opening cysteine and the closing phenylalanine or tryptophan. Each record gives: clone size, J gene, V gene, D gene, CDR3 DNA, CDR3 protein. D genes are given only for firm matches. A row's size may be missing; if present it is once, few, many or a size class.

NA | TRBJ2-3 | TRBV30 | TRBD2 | TGTGCCTGGAGTGTAACGGGGCGGGAGTTGATGGATACGCAGTATTTT | CAWSVTGRELMDTQYF
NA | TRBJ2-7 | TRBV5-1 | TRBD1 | TGCGCCAGCAGCTTGGGGGACAGATCCTACGAGCAGTACTTC | CASSLGDRSYEQYF
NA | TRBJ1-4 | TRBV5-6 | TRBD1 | TGTGCCAGCAGCGATACCGGGACAGGGGACGAAAAACTGTTTTTT | CASSDTGTGDEKLFF
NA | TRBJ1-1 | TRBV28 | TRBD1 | TGTGCCAGCGGCTTAGGGACAGTAGAGAACACTGAAGCTTTCTTT | CASGLGTVENTEAFF
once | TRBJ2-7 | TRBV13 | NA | TGTGCCAGCAGCCGTGAGATCGAGCAGTACTTC | CASSREIEQYF
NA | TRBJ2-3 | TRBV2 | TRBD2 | TGTGCCAGCGTTATCTCCCGACACGCGGGCCGGCGGGAGGGTCGCCCAGATACGCAGTATTTT | CASVISRHAGRREGRPDTQYF
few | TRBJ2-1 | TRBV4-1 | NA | TGCGCCAGCAGCCTTATGGGACTTCACAATGAGCAGTTCTTC | CASSLMGLHNEQFF
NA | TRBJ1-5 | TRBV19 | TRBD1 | TGTGCCAGTAGTTCAGGGGGACCTTATAGCAATCAGCCCCAGCATTTT | CASSSGGPYSNQPQHF
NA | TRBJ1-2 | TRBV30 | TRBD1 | TGTGCCTGGAAGAGGGGGCCGCGCTATGGCTACACCTTC | CAWKRGPRYGYTF
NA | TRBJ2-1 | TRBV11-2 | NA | TGTGCCAGCAGCTTAGGCGGGCTAGGTATCAGCAATGAGCAGTTCTTC | CASSLGGLGISNEQFF
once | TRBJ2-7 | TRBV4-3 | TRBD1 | TGCGCCAGCAGCCCGGGACAGCACATTACGAAGGAGCAGTACTTC | CASSPGQHITKEQYF
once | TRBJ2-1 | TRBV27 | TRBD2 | TGTGCCAGCAGTTTACTAGCGGGAGGGCCCGTTGAGCAGTTCTTC | CASSLLAGGPVEQFF
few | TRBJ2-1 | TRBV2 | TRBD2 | TGTGCCAGCAGGTTGGGACTAGCGGGAGCCCCGTACAATGAGCAGTTCTTC | CASRLGLAGAPYNEQFF
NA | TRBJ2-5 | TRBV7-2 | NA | TGTGCCAGCAGCTTAGTCACTGAGACCCAGTACTTC | CASSLVTETQYF
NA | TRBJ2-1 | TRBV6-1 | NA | TGTGCCAGCAGTGACACCATGTGGGCCCCCTACAATGAGCAGTTCTTC | CASSDTMWAPYNEQFF
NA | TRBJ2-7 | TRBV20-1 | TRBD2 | TGCAGTGCTAGGCGGGGGTTAGAGCAGTACTTC | CSARRGLEQYF
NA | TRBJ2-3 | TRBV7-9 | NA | TGTGCCAGCAGCTTAACCGGAGCCCCTACAGATACGCAGTATTTT | CASSLTGAPTDTQYF
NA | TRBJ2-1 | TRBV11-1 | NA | TGTGCCAGCAGCTTACCAGGGGCGTACAATGAGCAGTTCTTC | CASSLPGAYNEQFF
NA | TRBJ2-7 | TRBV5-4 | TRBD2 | TGTGCCAGCAGCGCGACTAGCGGTCCCCCCTACGAGCAGTACTTC | CASSATSGPPYEQYF
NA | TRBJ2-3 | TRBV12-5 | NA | TGTGCTAGTGGTTTGGTACCCAGCGGGCCGCTGCACCCAGATACGCAGTATTTT | CASGLVPSGPLHPDTQYF
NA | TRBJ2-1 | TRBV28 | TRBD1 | TGTGCCAGCAGTCACCCCGGGACAGAGAAGTTCTTC | CASSHPGTEKFF
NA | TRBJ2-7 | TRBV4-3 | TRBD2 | TGCGCCAGCAGCCAAGGAGGGACCCGGGGACTACCCGGCTACGAGCAGTACTTC | CASSQGGTRGLPGYEQYF
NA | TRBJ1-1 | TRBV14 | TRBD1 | TGTGCCAGCAGCCTCACACAGGGGGCTGGCACTGAAGCTTTCTTT | CASSLTQGAGTEAFF
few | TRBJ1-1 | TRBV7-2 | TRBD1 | TGTGCCAGCAGCATGGGACAGGCAAACACTGAAGCTTTCTTT | CASSMGQANTEAFF
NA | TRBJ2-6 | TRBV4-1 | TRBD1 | TGCGCCAGCAGCCACTCCAAAGAACCGGACAGGGGGTCAGGGGCCAACGTCCTGACTTTC | CASSHSKEPDRGSGANVLTF
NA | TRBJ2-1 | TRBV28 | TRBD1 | TGTGCCAGCAGACTCGACAGGGGTGGGTGTGAGCAGTTCTTC | CASRLDRGGCEQFF
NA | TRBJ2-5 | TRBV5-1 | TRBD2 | TGCGCCAGTTTAGCGGGAAAGGGGGAGACCCAGTACTTC | CASLAGKGETQYF
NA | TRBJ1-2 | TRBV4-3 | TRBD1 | TGCGCCAGCAGCCAAGAGAGCGGGGACAGGGGGGAGGGCTACACCTTC | CASSQESGDRGEGYTF
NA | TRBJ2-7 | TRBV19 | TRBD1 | TGTGCCAGTAGTATGCCCCGCCGACAGGGCGAGCCCTACGAGCAGTACTTC | CASSMPRRQGEPYEQYF
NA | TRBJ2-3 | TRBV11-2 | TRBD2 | TGTGCCAGCAGCTTAGGGCCGGGAGGGCCGAGAGATACGCAGTATTTT | CASSLGPGGPRDTQYF
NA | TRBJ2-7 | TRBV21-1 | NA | TGTGCCAGCGTAGGACAGGGGGAAGCCTACGAGCAGTACTTC | CASVGQGEAYEQYF
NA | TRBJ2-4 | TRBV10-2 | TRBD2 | TGCGCCAGCAGTGAGGGGACTAGCGGGAGAGGCAAAAACATTCAGTACTTC | CASSEGTSGRGKNIQYF
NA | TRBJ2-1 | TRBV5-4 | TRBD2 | TGTGCCAGCACCTCCCGGGACTACCTATCCAATGAGCAGTTCTTC | CASTSRDYLSNEQFF
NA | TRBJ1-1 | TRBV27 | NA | TGTGCCAGCAGTTCCCCCTGGACAGCACAAGCTTTCTTT | CASSSPWTAQAFF
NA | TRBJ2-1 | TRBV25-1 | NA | TGTGCCTACGCGGCGAGCTCCTACAATGAGCAGTTCTTC | CAYAASSYNEQFF
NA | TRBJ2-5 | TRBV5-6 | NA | TGTGCCAGCAGCTTTGGTACCTCCCGGGAAGAGACCCAGTACTTC | CASSFGTSREETQYF
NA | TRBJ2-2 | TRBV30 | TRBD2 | TGTGCCTGGAGGGACACTAGCGGGAGGGAATTGAACACCGGGGAGCTGTTTTTT | CAWRDTSGRELNTGELFF
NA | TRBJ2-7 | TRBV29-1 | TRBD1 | TGCAGCGTTCAGACGACCCCGACAGGGTGGTACGAGCAGTACTTC | CSVQTTPTGWYEQYF
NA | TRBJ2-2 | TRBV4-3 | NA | TGCGCCAGCAGCCAGGACACAGGGACGTGGAACACCGGGGAGCTGTTTTTT | CASSQDTGTWNTGELFF
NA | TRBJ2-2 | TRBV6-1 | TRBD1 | TGTGCCAGCAGTGAAGCGAAACAGGGGGCAGACACCGGGGAGCTGTTTTTT | CASSEAKQGADTGELFF
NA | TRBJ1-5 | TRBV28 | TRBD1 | TGTGCCAGCAGCCTTATCCGGACAGGTACCAATCAGCCCCAGCATTTT | CASSLIRTGTNQPQHF
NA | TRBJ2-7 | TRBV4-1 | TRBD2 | TGCGCCAGCAGTCAAGATGGGCGGGAGAGTTACGAGCAGTACTTC | CASSQDGRESYEQYF
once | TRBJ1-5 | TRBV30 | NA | TGTGCCTGGAGTGTGACCCGGGGGCAGCCCCAGCATTTT | CAWSVTRGQPQHF